These T cell receptor beta chains were read from a single sample in a study of T cells in Graves' hyperthyroidism and ophthalmopathy. Each CDR3 protein gets one entry after TCRdb re-called the multiplex PCR reads with MiXCR. Of about 500,000 distinct CDR3 sequences in the sample, roughly 14% were seen once. Sequenced material: blood. These receptors originate from a woman in her late teens or twenties with Graves' hyperthyroidism. Each CDR3 is given with its conserved first and last residue. A D gene is named only where the DNA matches it firmly. Size is stated for part of the rows, as once, few or many counts, or as a class when the clone is expanded.

d_call | j_call | clone_size | v_call | cdr3_length | cdr3_nt | cdr3_aa
TRBD2 | TRBJ2-2 | NA | TRBV2 | 16 | TGTGCCAGCACTAGGACTAGCGGGAGGTTCACCGGGGAGCTGTTTTTT | CASTRTSGRFTGELFF
TRBD1 | TRBJ1-1 | many | TRBV12-3/TRBV12-4 | 14 | TGTGCCAGCAGTGGGGACAGGGTGAACACTGAAGCTTTCTTT | CASSGDRVNTEAFF
NA | TRBJ2-7 | many | TRBV30 | 10 | TGTGCCTGGAGTAGGGTTAAGCAGTACTTC | CAWSRVKQYF
TRBD2 | TRBJ2-4 | NA | TRBV6-1 | 15 | TGTGCCAGCAGAACTCCGAGCGGGAGTAAAAACATTCAGTACTTC | CASRTPSGSKNIQYF
TRBD1 | TRBJ1-2 | many | TRBV19 | 14 | TGTGCCAGTAGTATTGGGGGACAGCTCTATGGCTACACCTTC | CASSIGGQLYGYTF
NA | TRBJ1-3 | many | TRBV30 | 15 | TGTGCCTGTACTCTTACAGTTCTCTCTGGAAACACCATATATTTT | CACTLTVLSGNTIYF
TRBD1 | TRBJ1-2 | many | TRBV6-4 | 16 | TGTGCCAGCAGTTACGGCCAGGGGGCGATCAACTATGGCTACACCTTC | CASSYGQGAINYGYTF
TRBD1 | TRBJ2-2 | many | TRBV13 | 16 | TGTGCCAGCAGCACCAGGGGGTTCGCGAACACCGGGGAGCTGTTTTTT | CASSTRGFANTGELFF
NA | TRBJ2-2 | few | TRBV7-9 | 15 | TGTGCCAGCAGCTTAGACGGGCCCACCACCGGGGAGCTGTTTTTT | CASSLDGPTTGELFF
NA | TRBJ1-2 | many | TRBV19 | 16 | TGTGCCAGTAGCCAAGGTTCGGGGGTAGGGGACTATGGCTACACCTTC | CASSQGSGVGDYGYTF
TRBD1 | TRBJ2-1 | NA | TRBV11-3 | 14 | TGTGCCTGGAGTGCCGGGACAGGTATGAATGAGCAGTTCTTC | CAWSAGTGMNEQFF
NA | TRBJ2-1 | many | TRBV3-1 | 17 | TGTGCCAGCAGCCAAGATCGAGGAGGGGTGACCTACAATGAGCAGTTCTTC | CASSQDRGGVTYNEQFF
NA | TRBJ2-3 | many | TRBV29-1 | 12 | TGCAGCTTCTCCGGAACTCTGGATACGCAGTATTTT | CSFSGTLDTQYF
TRBD1 | TRBJ2-2 | NA | TRBV20-1 | 13 | TGCAGTGCCGGGACAGTTAACACCGGGGAGCTGTTTTTT | CSAGTVNTGELFF
NA | TRBJ2-3 | many | TRBV11-2 | 14 | TGTGCCAGCAGCTTAGGGTCAGTTACAGATACGCAGTATTTT | CASSLGSVTDTQYF
NA | TRBJ2-2 | many | TRBV24-1 | 16 | TGTGCCACCAGTGACGATGGTAGAGCGAACACCGGGGAGCTGTTTTTT | CATSDDGRANTGELFF
NA | TRBJ2-3 | few | TRBV5-1 | 18 | TGCGCCAGCAGCATTGGACAGTCCGGGGACTATTACACAGATACGCAGTATTTT | CASSIGQSGDYYTDTQYF
NA | TRBJ2-3 | NA | TRBV4-2 | 18 | TGTGCCAGCAGCCAAGATTCGGTGGGACCCACTAGCACAGATACGCAGTATTTT | CASSQDSVGPTSTDTQYF
NA | TRBJ1-1 | few | TRBV2 | 12 | TGTGCCAGCAGCCGGGACGGAGAGAGAGCTTTCTTT | CASSRDGERAFF
NA | TRBJ1-2 | few | TRBV20-1 | 13 | TGCAGTGCTAGTAGGGCTGGTCGGGCTGGCTACACCTTC | CSASRAGRAGYTF
TRBD1 | TRBJ1-2 | many | TRBV11-2 | 14 | TGTGCCAGCAGCTTAGAGAACAGGGGGTTTGGCTACACCTTC | CASSLENRGFGYTF
TRBD1 | TRBJ1-5 | many | TRBV11-2 | 19 | TGTGCCAGCAGTGCTCCGGGACAGGTGACCCCGACTAGCAATCAGCCCCAGCATTTT | CASSAPGQVTPTSNQPQHF
NA | TRBJ1-4 | many | TRBV12-3/TRBV12-4 | 14 | TGTGCCAGCACCGGGCGATCAACTAATGAAAAACTGTTTTTT | CASTGRSTNEKLFF
TRBD1 | TRBJ2-7 | many | TRBV24-1 | 15 | TGTGCCACCAGTGACTCTCAGACAGGGGAGTACGAGCAGTACTTC | CATSDSQTGEYEQYF
TRBD1 | TRBJ2-2 | many | TRBV12-3/TRBV12-4 | 14 | TGTGCCAGCAGTCGACAGGGCCCTACCGGGGAGCTGTTTTTT | CASSRQGPTGELFF